This T cell receptor (beta chain) was sequenced during a study of response to subunit inactivated influenza vaccine. The study's findings and limits: Authors suggested seasonal influenza vaccinations each recruit few new T cells.

Germline lookup yields CDR1 SGHDT and CDR2 YYEEEE. CDR3 length: 16 residues. V shed 2 bases, J shed 3 bases, and the junction held 5 bases outside the gene matches. This clonotype was counted a few times. Its target is unknown. From the RT-PCR reads, TCRdb called clonotypes with MiXCR, one entry per CDR3 protein. The sample has hundreds of thousands of distinct CDR3 sequences, 12% seen once. The material was non-naive T cells sorted from PBMCs, obtained less than 15 days before vaccination. This receptor was identified in a man between 50 and 59 years old who received an inactivated influenza vaccine. The genes are TRBV5-6 and TRBJ2-2, with 9 positions matching TRBD2. The CDR3 DNA is TGTGCCAGCAGCTTAGGCGGGAGGGCCGACACCGGGGAGCTGTTTTTT. It yields the protein CASSLGGRADTGELFF.